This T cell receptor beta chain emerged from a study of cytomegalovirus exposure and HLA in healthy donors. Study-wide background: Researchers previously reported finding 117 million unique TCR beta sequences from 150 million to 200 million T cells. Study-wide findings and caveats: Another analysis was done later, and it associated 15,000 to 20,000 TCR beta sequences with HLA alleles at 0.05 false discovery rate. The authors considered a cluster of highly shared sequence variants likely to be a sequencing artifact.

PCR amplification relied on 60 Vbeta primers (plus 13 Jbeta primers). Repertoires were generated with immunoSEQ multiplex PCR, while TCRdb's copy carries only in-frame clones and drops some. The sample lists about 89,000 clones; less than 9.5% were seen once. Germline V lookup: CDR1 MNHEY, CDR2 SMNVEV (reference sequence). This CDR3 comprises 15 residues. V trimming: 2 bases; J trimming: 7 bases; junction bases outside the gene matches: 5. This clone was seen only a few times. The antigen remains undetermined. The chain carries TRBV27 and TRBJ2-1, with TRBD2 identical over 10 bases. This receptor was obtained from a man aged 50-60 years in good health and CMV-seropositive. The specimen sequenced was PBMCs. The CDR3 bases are TGTGCCAGCAGTTTAATTAGCGGGAGGATGAATGAGCAGTTCTTC. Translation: CASSLISGRMNEQFF.